The 27 T cell receptor beta chains below come from one sample, sequenced in a study of T cells in Graves' hyperthyroidism and ophthalmopathy. Regions amplified from RNA transcripts were the TCR beta CDR3 regions. The study used the HTBI primer set for a first-round RT-PCR of the TCR CDR3. TCRdb reprocessed the multiplex PCR reads via MiXCR and lists one record per CDR3 protein. The sample gives about 640,000 distinct CDR3 sequences, less than 25% of which show up once; around a third is in the top ten. The specimen sequenced was blood. The receptors stem from a man aged 25-40 years with Graves' ophthalmopathy.

Here the CDR3 reads CASSDGTGAPYNEQFF. In DNA, the CDR3 is TGCGCCAGCAGCGATGGGACAGGGGCCCCCTACAATGAGCAGTTCTTC. The chain carries TRBV4-3 and TRBJ2-1; 10 bases are shared with TRBD1. The CDR3 extends over 16 amino acids. CDR1 is LGHNA and CDR2 is YSLEER in the germline V gene. V gave up 5 bases and J gave up 2 bases; unmatched junction bases: 6.

This clonotype was picked up a small number of times. The gene calls are TRBV20-1 and TRBJ2-3; D ambiguous. This CDR3 has 14 amino acids. The germline CDR1 and CDR2 sequences are DFQATT and SNEGSKA (reference sequence). V lost 3 bases and J 3 bases, leaving 13 bases between the germline ends. CDR3 DNA sequence: TGCAGTGCTAGGTCTAGTCTTTGGACAGATACGCAGTATTTT. Translating it yields CSARSSLWTDTQYF.

The sample holds a few counts of this clonotype. The rearrangement joins TRBV29-1 to TRBJ2-1, with D tentatively TRBD1 (6 bases). The germline CDR1 and CDR2 sequences are SQVTM and ANQGSEA. CDR3 length: 14 residues. The V gene lost 4 bases and the J gene lost 5 bases, with 15 bases spanning the gap. The CDR3 reads CSVGSTGSHNEQFF. The CDR3 DNA follows: TGCAGCGTTGGATCGACAGGAAGCCACAATGAGCAGTTCTTC.

The chain combines TRBV27 with TRBJ2-1, with D possibly TRBD1 on 6 matching bases. V was shortened by 2 bases and J by 7 bases, with 9 bases between the two germline ends. The CDR3 runs to 13 residues. CDR1 and CDR2 from the germline V gene are MNHEY and SMNVEV (reference sequence). CDR3 nucleotide sequence: TGTGCCAGCAGTTTAACGAGGGGGAATGAGCAGTTCTTC. As protein: CASSLTRGNEQFF.

Ten or more counts support this clonotype. The chain has TRBV5-1 and TRBJ2-7; 9 positions agree with TRBD1. CDR3 length: 14 amino acids. Germline V lookup: CDR1 SGHRS, CDR2 YFSETQ. V was pared by 4 bases and J by 5 bases, with 7 bases of the junction left unmatched. The CDR3 nucleotides read TGCGCCAGCAGCCCGCGGACAGGGGCGGACGAGCAGTACTTC. Translating it yields CASSPRTGADEQYF.

This clonotype came up a few times. V usage is TRBV12-3 or TRBV12-4 and J usage is TRBJ2-3; weak D call: TRBD2 (6 bases). V shed 4 bases and J shed 5 bases, with 22 bases lying between them. The length of the CDR3 is 17 residues. DNA for the CDR3: TGTGCCAGCAGTTCAGCGGGCGAGGTGACCGGGAAAGATACGCAGTATTTT. This translates into CASSSAGEVTGKDTQYF.

This clonotype showed up just a few times. The chain employs TRBV20-1 and TRBJ2-1, with D possibly being TRBD1 (6 bases). The germline V and J ends were trimmed by 5 bases and 8 bases, with 13 bases remaining between them. Per germline, CDR1 DFQATT and CDR2 SNEGSKA (reference sequence). This CDR3 contains 12 residues. CDR3 sequence reads: CSAPIGGYEQFF. For the CDR3, the DNA is TGCAGTGCTCCCATAGGGGGTTATGAGCAGTTCTTC.

This clonotype was counted between two and nine times. In this CDR3 the conserved last residue, phenylalanine or tryptophan, is missing, so a read error is likely. This chain uses TRBV2 with TRBJ2-6; D is undetermined. The germline gives CDR1 SNHLY, CDR2 FYNNEI. The ends were cut back, 4 bases at V and 1 base at J, with 11 bases in the middle. The CDR3 is 16 residues long. The CDR3 nucleotides are TGTGCCAGCAGTGTAGGCTGGAAGTCTGGGGCCAACGTCCTGACTTCC. This sequence encodes CASSVGWKSGANVLTS.

This clonotype was counted only a few times. Relative to the germline gene, one junction end is altered; a read error may explain this. The rearrangement links TRBV24-1 to TRBJ2-5, with D perhaps matching TRBD1 or TRBD2 (5 bases each). The CDR3 sequence is 14 residues long. Germline V CDR1 and CDR2: KGHDR, SFDVKD. The chain's CDR3 is CASSFAGTRETQYF. CDR3 DNA sequence: TGTGCCAGCAGTTTCGCAGGGACCCGAGAGACCCAGTACTTC.

The chain employs TRBV6-1 and TRBJ2-2; D is tentatively TRBD1 or TRBD2 (6 bases each). The V gene lost 6 bases and the J gene lost 6 bases, with 8 bases spanning the gap. The CDR3 spans 12 residues. CDR1 and CDR2 (germline): MNHNS, SASEGT. The CDR3 sequence: CASRGGPGELFF. CDR3 nucleotide sequence: TGTGCCAGCAGAGGGGGGCCCGGGGAGCTGTTTTTT.

V is TRBV5-8 and J is TRBJ2-2; 7 nucleotides line up with TRBD2. V lost 2 bases to trimming and J lost 0 bases; unmatched junction nucleotides: 4. The germline gives CDR1 SGHTS, CDR2 YDEGEE. The CDR3 contains 16 residues. CDR3 in DNA: TGTGCCAGCAGCTTACTAGCGTCAGCGAACACCGGGGAGCTGTTTTTT. The encoded protein is CASSLLASANTGELFF.

This clonotype was observed many times. This chain joins TRBV27 and TRBJ1-2; D unresolved. From germline, CDR1 is MNHEY and CDR2 SMNVEV (reference sequence). This CDR3 comprises 13 residues. Trimming cost V 5 bases and J 8 bases, with 15 bases left between them. In DNA form, the CDR3 reads TGTGCCAGCAGTGCGTCCGGAGCGAGGGGCTACACCTTC. Translation gives CASSASGARGYTF.

This clonotype was counted at least ten times. The chain links TRBV5-1 to TRBJ2-7, with no clear D. Trimming pared 1 base from V and 6 bases from J, leaving 11 bases between. This CDR3 spans 13 amino acids. The germline V gene encodes CDR1 SGHRS and CDR2 YFSETQ. The CDR3 sequence: CASSLLDGAEQYF. The CDR3 DNA follows: TGCGCCAGCAGCTTGTTGGACGGCGCCGAGCAGTACTTC.

This chain connects TRBV6-2 or TRBV6-3 to TRBJ2-1; TRBD2 agrees at 11 bases. Germline V gene lookup returns CDR1 MNHEY and CDR2 SVGEGT. This CDR3 has 15 residues. Trimming cost V 6 bases and J 4 bases; bases outside gene matches: 5. The CDR3 sequence is CASSQTSGTYNEQFF. Written as DNA, the CDR3 is TGTGCCAGCAGCCAGACTAGCGGGACGTACAATGAGCAGTTCTTC.

About this clonotype itself: A read error may account for a junction end that differs from germline. V gene TRBV12-3 or TRBV12-4 combines with J gene TRBJ2-2; D possibly corresponds to TRBD2 (5 bases). This CDR3 has 13 amino acids. The CDR3 here is CASNRATTGELLF. The CDR3, as DNA: TGTGCCAGCAACCGGGCCACCACCGGGGAGCTGCTTTTT.

This clonotype was counted a few times. This chain joins TRBV27 and TRBJ2-7, with TRBD2 identical over 9 bases. CDR3 length: 17 amino acids. Germline values: CDR1 MNHEY, CDR2 SMNVEV (reference sequence). The V segment lost 3 bases and the J segment 2 bases; nucleotides outside the gene matches: 11. CDR3 bases: TGTGCCAGCAGTTTCTTAACGGAGGCGGGAGGGCCCTACGAGCAGTACTTC. As protein: CASSFLTEAGGPYEQYF.

This clonotype was observed a few times. The chain is built from TRBV7-2 and TRBJ2-3, with 7 nucleotides matching TRBD2. V shed 5 bases and J 0 bases; nucleotides not matched to a gene: 8. This CDR3 spans 16 amino acids. CDR1 and CDR2 from the germline V gene are SGHTA and FQGNSA. This CDR3 reads CASSLLAAPSTDTQYF. In nucleotides, the CDR3 is TGTGCCAGCAGCCTTCTAGCGGCCCCTAGCACAGATACGCAGTATTTT.

This chain links TRBV6-2 or TRBV6-3 with TRBJ1-5; TRBD1 aligns across 8 bases. The germline CDR1 and CDR2 sequences are MNHEY and SVGEGT. The V gene end was trimmed by 3 bases and the J gene end by 5 bases; junction bases not matched to a gene: 6. This CDR3 comprises 15 residues. The CDR3 region has the DNA TGTGCCAGCAGTTATTCAGGGGGCTGGGATCAGCCCCAGCATTTT. As protein: CASSYSGGWDQPQHF.

This clonotype was found a few times. The chain couples TRBV7-2 to TRBJ1-1; D gene ambiguous. This CDR3 is built from 13 residues. The V gene lost 4 bases and the J gene lost 8 bases, with 14 bases spanning the gap. Germline V gene data show CDR1 as SGHTA and CDR2 as FQGNSA. The CDR3 DNA follows: TGTGCCAGCAGCTCCCAGGACCTAGGGGAAGCTTTCTTT. It codes for CASSSQDLGEAFF.

In this sample, this clonotype turned up a few times. The V and J genes are TRBV7-6 and TRBJ2-7, with 10 bases matching TRBD2. The germline gives CDR1 SGHVS, CDR2 FNYEAQ. V lost 5 bases and J lost 2; bases outside the gene matches: 12. The CDR3 runs 17 residues. CDR3 amino acids: CASSPGLAGVGTYEQYF. The DNA for the CDR3 is TGTGCCAGCAGCCCAGGGCTAGCGGGAGTAGGAACCTACGAGCAGTACTTC.

V usage is TRBV7-2 and J usage is TRBJ2-7; a weak D match, TRBD1 (6 bases). CDR1 and CDR2 (germline): SGHTA, FQGNSA. CDR3 length: 15 residues. The germline V and J ends were trimmed by 4 bases and 1 base, with 14 bases remaining between them. DNA for the CDR3: TGTGCCAGCAGCTCAGCCGGGACACAATCCTACGAGCAGTACTTC. Protein: CASSSAGTQSYEQYF.

The V and J genes are TRBV6-1 and TRBJ2-3; the match to TRBD2 covers 12 bases. CDR3 length: 17 amino acids. V shed 5 bases, J shed 3 bases, and the junction held 9 bases outside the gene matches. The germline CDR1 and CDR2 sequences are MNHNS and SASEGT. The CDR3 protein is CASSLETSGRVTDTQYF. CDR3 DNA sequence: TGTGCCAGCAGTCTAGAGACTAGCGGGAGAGTTACAGATACGCAGTATTTT.

V usage is TRBV12-3 or TRBV12-4 and J usage is TRBJ2-1; 11 nucleotides match TRBD2. With V trimmed by 5 bases and J by 5 bases, 5 bases remained unmatched. The CDR3 loop spans 15 amino acids. CDR3: CASSNPGLADNEQFF. The DNA of the CDR3 is TGTGCCAGCAGTAATCCGGGACTAGCGGACAATGAGCAGTTCTTC.

This rearrangement joins TRBV12-3 or TRBV12-4 to TRBJ2-3; perhaps TRBD2 as D (6 bases). V was pared by 8 bases and J by 2 bases, with 11 bases between. The CDR3 is 13 amino acids. CDR3 bases: TGTGCCAGCGGGTTAGCGGTCACAGATACGCAGTATTTT. Protein sequence: CASGLAVTDTQYF.

The table lists this clonotype with many counts. The V gene is TRBV7-8, the J gene TRBJ1-1; 8 bases line up with TRBD1. CDR3 length: 15 residues. The V gene's germline CDR1 is SGHVS and CDR2 FQNEAQ. J was trimmed by 3 bases and V by 4 bases; bases with no gene match: 7. CDR3 coding DNA: TGTGCCAGCAGCTCGGACAGGGCGGGGGACACTGAAGCTTTCTTT. Its translation: CASSSDRAGDTEAFF.

This clonotype has more than one count but fewer than ten. V gene TRBV12-3 or TRBV12-4 combines with J gene TRBJ2-1, with D unresolved. The CDR3 covers 11 residues. Deletions cut 2 bases from V and 10 bases from J, with 6 bases between. The CDR3, as DNA: TGTGCCAGCAGTTTAATGGAGGAGCAGTTCTTC. It yields the protein CASSLMEEQFF.

The chain couples TRBV12-3 or TRBV12-4 to TRBJ2-7; a weak D match, TRBD2 (6 bases). Trimming stripped 4 bases from V and 3 bases from J, with 13 bases between. The CDR3 contains 14 residues. In nucleotides, the CDR3 is TGTGCCAGCAGTTGGGGGGAGGCCCTCTACGAGCAGTACTTC. Translation: CASSWGEALYEQYF.